This TCR beta chain is from a study of cytomegalovirus exposure and HLA in healthy donors. General study points: An analysis that came later showed most CMV-associated TCR beta chains appearing HLA-restricted. TCR beta sequences numbering under 20,000 were associated with HLA alleles at 0.05 false discovery rate in a later analysis.

In regard to this clone: The target antigen is unknown.

13 Jbeta primers and 60 Vbeta primers were used for the PCR. Clones were sequenced by immunoSEQ multiplex PCR, and TCRdb holds only the in-frame ones, with some missing. The sample contains under 200,000 clones, approximately 86% of which appear only once. This CDR3 region has 16 residues. J lost 1 base, V lost 4 bases, and 6 bases had no gene match. Germline values: CDR1 SGHRS, CDR2 YFSETQ. The TCR comes from a woman in her twenties or thirties in good health and CMV-seronegative. Sample: PBMCs. The rearrangement joins TRBV5-1 to TRBJ2-3, with 10 bases that match TRBD2. CDR3 sequence reads: CASSPILAGGTDTQYF. CDR3 coding DNA: TGCGCCAGCAGCCCTATCCTAGCGGGGGGCACAGATACGCAGTATTTT.